The 27 T cell receptor beta chains given below trace back to one sample, sequenced in a study of monozygotic twins with cystic fibrosis. The data were produced by immunoSEQ multiplex PCR, yet TCRdb's version contains in-frame clones alone and is incomplete. Of 32,000 or so clones listed, 92% are singletons. Specimen: blood. The receptors were gathered from a girl aged 2-10 years with cystic fibrosis.

CDR3 bases: TGTGCCTGGAGTGTACTTCGGGGAGTCCCTATGAATTCACCCCTCCACTTT. Protein: CAWSVLRGVPMNSPLHF. The chain links TRBV30 to TRBJ1-6; D call uncertain. Germline V gene data show CDR1 as GTSNPN and CDR2 as SVGIG (reference sequence). The V and J ends lost 0 bases and 7 bases respectively, with 19 bases between them. CDR3 length: 17 residues.

This rearrangement joins TRBV2 to TRBJ2-7; D unclear. This CDR3 is built from 12 residues. Germline loops: CDR1 SNHLY, CDR2 FYNNEI. The germline V and J ends were trimmed by 6 bases and 3 bases, with 9 bases remaining between them. The CDR3 sequence: CASRMTNYEQYF. The DNA of the CDR3 is TGTGCCAGCAGGATGACAAACTACGAGCAGTACTTC.

This rearrangement joins TRBV4-1 to TRBJ2-1; tentatively, D is TRBD1 (7 bases). Per the germline V gene, CDR1 is MGHRA and CDR2 is YSYEKL. CDR3 length: 17 residues. Trimming cost V 3 bases and J 2 bases, with 17 bases left between them. CDR3 coding DNA: TGCGCCAGCAGCCACGACCAGGGGGGAGGTGCCTACAATGAGCAGTTCTTC. It codes for CASSHDQGGGAYNEQFF.

CDR3 residues: CASSESRGNIQYF. The CDR3 bases are TGTGCCAGCAGTGAATCTAGGGGGAACATTCAGTACTTC. This rearrangement joins TRBV25-1 to TRBJ2-4, with D maybe TRBD1 (6 bases). V lost 1 base, J lost 7 bases, and 8 bases lay in between. In germline, CDR1 is MGHDK, CDR2 SYGVNS. This CDR3 is 13 amino acids long. Using reference TRBV25-1 and TRBJ2-4 for the parts outside the CDR3, the full variable domain is EADIYQTPRYLVIGTGKKITLECSQTMGHDKMYWYQQDPGMELHLIHYSYGVNSTEKGDLSSESTVSRIRTEHFPLTLESARPSHTSQYLCASSESRGNIQYFGAGTRLSVL.

The V gene is TRBV5-6, the J gene TRBJ1-4, with 8 nucleotides matching TRBD1. Germline CDR1 reads SGHDT; CDR2 reads YYEEEE. CDR3 length: 16 amino acids. The J segment lost 0 bases and the V segment lost 3 bases, leaving 4 bases of the junction unmatched. This CDR3 reads CASSSQGVATNEKLFF. The CDR3, as DNA: TGTGCCAGCAGCTCACAGGGGGTTGCAACTAATGAAAAACTGTTTTTT.

V is TRBV19 and J is TRBJ1-1; TRBD1 matches at 7 bases. Germline CDR1 LNHDA, CDR2 SQIVND (reference sequence). This CDR3 has 16 residues. The V and J ends lost 1 base and 11 bases, in that order; junction bases with no gene match: 16. CDR3 loop: CASSIGSTGTAYSAFF. The CDR3 nucleotides are TGTGCCAGTAGTATAGGTTCGACCGGGACAGCTTACTCTGCTTTCTTT. The entire variable domain, with the rest obtained from reference TRBV19 and TRBJ1-1, is as follows: DGGITQSPKYLFRKEGQNVTLSCEQNLNHDAMYWYRQDPGQGLRLIYYSQIVNDFQKGDIAEGYSVSREKKESFPLTVTSAQKNPTAFYLCASSIGSTGTAYSAFFGQGTRLTVV.

V is TRBV4-1 and J is TRBJ2-1; D perhaps matches TRBD1 (5 bases). Trimming left V 3 bases short and J 7 bases short, with 10 bases between. CDR3 length: 13 amino acids. Germline V CDR1 and CDR2: MGHRA, YSYEKL. As DNA, the CDR3 is TGCGCCAGCAGCCAGGTCCAGGGAAATGAGCAGTTCTTC. Translation gives CASSQVQGNEQFF.

V usage is TRBV14 and J usage is TRBJ2-1, with 9 nucleotides matching TRBD2. With V trimmed by 1 base and J by 4 bases, 2 bases remained unmatched. Germline CDR1 and CDR2: SGHDN and FVKESK. The length of the CDR3 is 15 residues. The CDR3: CASSQALAGYNEQFF. The CDR3 nucleotides are TGTGCCAGCAGCCAAGCGCTAGCGGGGTACAATGAGCAGTTCTTC. Supplemented by reference TRBV14 and TRBJ2-1, the full variable domain reads EAGVTQFPSHSVIEKGQTVTLRCDPISGHDNLYWYRRVMGKEIKFLLHFVKESKQDESGMPNNRFLAERTGGTYSTLKVQPAELEDSGVYFCASSQALAGYNEQFFGPGTRLTVL.

V and J are TRBV7-9 and TRBJ1-1; maybe TRBD1 (6 bases). The CDR3 contains 14 residues. The V and J ends lost 5 bases and 6 bases respectively, with 16 bases between them. CDR1 is SEHNR, CDR2 FQNEAQ, per germline (reference sequence). CDR3 sequence reads: CASSHQGMFPEAFF. DNA for the CDR3: TGTGCCAGCAGCCATCAGGGGATGTTCCCTGAAGCTTTCTTT.

The CDR3 spells CASRPTGRETQYF. The DNA of the CDR3 is TGTGCCAGCAGACCCACTGGCAGAGAGACCCAGTACTTC. This chain joins TRBV2 and TRBJ2-5; no definite D call. V was clipped by 6 bases and J by 4 bases, with 12 bases between them. CDR3 length: 13 residues. The V gene's germline CDR1 is SNHLY and CDR2 FYNNEI.

The chain employs TRBV10-3 and TRBJ2-7; 9 positions match TRBD1. The trim removed 6 bases at V and 1 base at J, leaving 4 bases unmatched. The CDR3 is 14 amino acids. Germline V CDR1 and CDR2: ENHRY, SYGVKD. Written as DNA, the CDR3 is TGTGCCATCAGACCGACAGGGGGGTCCTACGAGCAGTACTTC. Protein product: CAIRPTGGSYEQYF.

The chain joins TRBV9 to TRBJ1-3; 8 nucleotides align to TRBD1. CDR1 is SGDLS, CDR2 YYNGEE, per germline. V was pared by 0 bases and J by 2 bases, with 1 base of the junction left unmatched. This CDR3 spans 15 amino acids. CDR3 DNA sequence: TGTGCCAGCAGCGTAGTACAGGGGGCTGGAAACACCATATATTTT. Translation: CASSVVQGAGNTIYF. The variable domain in full, with the rest retrieved from reference TRBV9 and TRBJ1-3, is DSGVTQTPKHLITATGQRVTLRCSPRSGDLSVYWYQQSLDQGLQFLIQYYNGEERAKGNILERFSAQQFPDLHSELNLSSLELGDSALYFCASSVVQGAGNTIYFGEGSWLTVV.

This clone was counted a single time. This sequence joins TRBV5-6 and TRBJ2-3; no definite D call. V lost 4 bases and J 5 bases, leaving 11 bases between the germline ends. Germline V CDR1 and CDR2: SGHDT, YYEEEE. This CDR3 comprises 13 residues. The CDR3 sequence: CASSPRDLDTQYF. CDR3 nucleotides: TGTGCCAGCAGCCCTAGAGACCTAGATACGCAGTATTTT.

This clone showed up just once. V gene TRBV18 combines with J gene TRBJ1-1; no clear D. V was shortened by 2 bases and J by 4 bases, with 8 bases between the two germline ends. The CDR3 extends over 13 amino acids. Germline-derived CDR1 and CDR2 are KGHSH and LQKENI. The CDR3 loop is CASSPTTSTEAFF. As DNA, the CDR3 is TGTGCCAGCTCACCAACGACGAGCACTGAAGCTTTCTTT.

The chain has TRBV9 and TRBJ2-5; 10 nucleotides agree with TRBD2. This CDR3 is built from 14 residues. CDR1 and CDR2 (germline): SGDLS, YYNGEE. V shed 4 bases and J 4 bases; nucleotides not matched to a gene: 4. CDR3 coding DNA: TGTGCCAGCAGCAACCTAGCGGGAGCAGAGACCCAGTACTTC. This sequence encodes CASSNLAGAETQYF.

This clone showed up just a few times. This sequence joins TRBV30 and TRBJ1-1; 7 nucleotides agree with TRBD1. The germline V gene has CDR1 GTSNPN and CDR2 SVGIG (reference sequence). This CDR3 is 13 amino acids long. The V and J ends lost 4 bases and 2 bases, in that order; junction bases with no gene match: 4. Here the CDR3 DNA reads TGTGCCTGGACAGGGGGGTATAACACTGAAGCTTTCTTT. This codes for CAWTGGYNTEAFF.

The rearrangement uses TRBV19 and TRBJ1-2; TRBD1 matches 8 bases. The germline V gene has CDR1 LNHDA and CDR2 SQIVND (reference sequence). This CDR3 is built from 17 residues. Losses at the gene ends were 7 bases for V and 4 bases for J; bases not matched to a gene: 17. The CDR3 loop reads CASTPARRDRPSYGYTF. CDR3 bases: TGTGCCAGTACCCCGGCACGCCGGGACAGGCCATCCTATGGCTACACCTTC.

In nucleotides, the CDR3 is TGTGCCAGCAGCTTAGCCAAAAACATTCAGTACTTC. It encodes CASSLAKNIQYF. This chain links TRBV5-6 with TRBJ2-4; D call uncertain. The CDR3 has 12 residues. Germline CDR1 and CDR2: SGHDT and YYEEEE. V lost 2 bases and J 0 bases, leaving 0 bases between the germline ends.

The V and J genes are TRBV4-3 and TRBJ1-1, with 8 bases identical to TRBD1. The V gene end was trimmed by 4 bases and the J gene end by 8 bases; junction bases not matched to a gene: 12. CDR1 is LGHNA, CDR2 YSLEER, per germline. The CDR3 totals 15 residues. The DNA of the CDR3 is TGCGCCAGCAGCCGAGATCGGACAGGGAGTACCGAAGCTTTCTTT. Its translation is CASSRDRTGSTEAFF.

The chain is built from TRBV13 and TRBJ1-2; D unclear. Trimming shortened V by 5 bases and J by 5 bases, and 15 bases separated the two germline ends. This CDR3 contains 14 residues. Germline CDR1 and CDR2: PRHDT and FYEKMQ (reference sequence). DNA for the CDR3: TGTGCCAGCAGCCAAGGGAGTTCGATGTATGGCTACACCTTC. Its protein product is CASSQGSSMYGYTF.

The chain carries TRBV27 and TRBJ2-5, with 16 bases lining up with TRBD2. Germline assignment: CDR1 MNHEY and CDR2 SMNVEV (reference sequence). V shed 8 bases, J shed 5 bases, and the junction held 2 bases outside the gene matches. The CDR3 runs to 14 residues. In DNA form, the CDR3 reads TGTGCCAGCTGGGGACTAGCGGGGGGGGAGACCCAGTACTTC. Encoded protein: CASWGLAGGETQYF.

The chain carries TRBV5-6 and TRBJ2-1; perhaps TRBD2 as D (6 bases). Deletions cut 3 bases from V and 1 base from J, with 14 bases between. Per germline, CDR1 SGHDT and CDR2 YYEEEE. The CDR3 runs to 16 residues. The CDR3 loop reads CASSSTWRGSYNEQFF. CDR3 DNA sequence: TGTGCCAGCAGCTCAACCTGGCGGGGTTCCTACAATGAGCAGTTCTTC.

The chain uses TRBV9 and TRBJ2-1; 11 bases line up with TRBD2. Germline CDR1 reads SGDLS; CDR2 reads YYNGEE. The CDR3 consists of 14 residues. V lost 4 bases, J lost 6 bases, and 3 bases stayed unmatched. CDR3 DNA sequence: TGTGCCAGCAGCTTAACTAGCGGGAGCAATGAGCAGTTCTTC. Amino acid sequence: CASSLTSGSNEQFF.

The chain employs TRBV14 and TRBJ2-5; 10 bases match TRBD2. The CDR3 covers 18 residues. Unmatched junction bases numbered 10, after V lost 3 bases and J lost 0 bases. Germline assignment: CDR1 SGHDN and CDR2 FVKESK. The CDR3 loop reads CASSQGLAPVLYQETQYF. The CDR3 DNA follows: TGTGCCAGCAGCCAGGGACTAGCGCCGGTTTTGTACCAAGAGACCCAGTACTTC.

V is TRBV2 and J is TRBJ1-6; TRBD1 aligns across 7 bases. Trimming took 9 bases from V and 7 from J; bases not matched to a gene: 6. Germline CDR1 reads SNHLY; CDR2 reads FYNNEI. This CDR3 has 13 residues. The DNA for the CDR3 is TGTGCCAGTACAGGGGAAGTCAATTCACCCCTCCACTTT. This sequence encodes CASTGEVNSPLHF.

This chain joins TRBV7-9 and TRBJ2-7, with D hard to call. The CDR3 is 14 residues long. CDR1 and CDR2 from the germline V gene are SEHNR and FQNEAQ (reference sequence). Trimming left V 1 base short and J 2 bases short, with 9 bases between. In DNA form, the CDR3 reads TGTGCCAGCAGCTTAGAGGACGTAGCCTACGAGCAGTACTTC. Translation: CASSLEDVAYEQYF.

The chain joins TRBV29-1 to TRBJ1-5; D is undetermined. Germline lookup yields CDR1 SQVTM and CDR2 ANQGSEA. The V gene lost 5 bases and the J gene lost 0 bases, with 5 bases spanning the gap. The CDR3 runs to 12 residues. The CDR3 spells CSVLYSNQPQHF. For the CDR3, the DNA is TGCAGCGTTTTGTATAGCAATCAGCCCCAGCATTTT.